This T cell receptor beta chain was sequenced in a study of cytotoxic CD8 clonotypes in ibrutinib-treated CLL. Study-wide background: Researchers reported ten to twelve relapsed/refractory and some 14 treatment-naive patients, 17 to 18 of them IGHV unmutated.

The CDR3 runs 14 residues. V trimming: 8 bases; J trimming: 9 bases; junction bases outside the gene matches: 9. In germline, CDR1 is MNHEY, CDR2 SVGAGI. Measured with immunoSEQ multiplex PCR; TCRdb has only the in-frame clones, and not every one. The sample carries about 140,000 clones, approximately 80% recorded once. This chain joins TRBV6-5 and TRBJ1-4; 10 bases agree with TRBD1. This receptor was taken from a human donor with chronic lymphocytic leukemia. The sequenced sample was PBMCs, obtained after 12 months of ibrutinib treatment. CDR3 DNA: TGTGCCAGCCGCCCGGGACAGGGGAGGCAAAAACTGTTTTTT. Protein sequence: CASRPGQGRQKLFF.